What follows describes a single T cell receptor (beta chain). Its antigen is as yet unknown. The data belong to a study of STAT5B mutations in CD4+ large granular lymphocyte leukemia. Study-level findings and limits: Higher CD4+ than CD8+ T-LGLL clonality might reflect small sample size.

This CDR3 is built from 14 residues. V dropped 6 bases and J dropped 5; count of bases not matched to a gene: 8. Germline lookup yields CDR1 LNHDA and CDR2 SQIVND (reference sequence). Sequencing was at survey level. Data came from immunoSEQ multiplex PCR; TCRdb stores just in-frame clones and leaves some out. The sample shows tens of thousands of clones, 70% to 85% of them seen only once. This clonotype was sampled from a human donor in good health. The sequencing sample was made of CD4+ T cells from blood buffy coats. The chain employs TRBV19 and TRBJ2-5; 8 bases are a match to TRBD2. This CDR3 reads CASSTPGLAETQYF. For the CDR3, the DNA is TGTGCCAGTAGCACCCCCGGACTAGCCGAGACCCAGTACTTC.